This entry describes one TCR beta chain. The sample comes from a study of cytomegalovirus exposure and HLA in healthy donors. The PCR employed 60 Vbeta primers together with 13 Jbeta primers. Only in-frame clones appear in the TCRdb table, and some are missing; sequencing was by immunoSEQ multiplex PCR. Among around 150,000 clones, roughly 80% were seen once, and the ten largest hold around 10%. Germline CDR1 SNHLY, CDR2 FYNNEI. V lost 7 bases, J lost 0 bases, and 14 bases stayed unmatched. The CDR3 loop spans 17 amino acids. Material: PBMCs. The chain uses TRBV2 and TRBJ1-1; TRBD1 aligns across 7 bases. The TCR sequence derives from a man between 18 and 29 years old in good health and CMV-seropositive. The CDR3 spells CASIDEGAGGVNTEAFF. The CDR3 nucleotides are TGTGCCAGCATTGACGAGGGGGCGGGGGGTGTGAACACTGAAGCTTTCTTT.